This TCR beta chain was captured by sequencing in a study of blood T cell repertoires in COVID-19. Data came from immunoSEQ multiplex PCR; TCRdb stores just in-frame clones and leaves some out. The sample lists 150,000 to 200,000 clones, just under 80% occurring once. The CDR3 extends over 15 amino acids. V lost 4 bases and J lost 5; bases outside the gene matches: 7. Germline CDR1 reads MDHEN; CDR2 reads SYDVKM. V gene TRBV28 combines with J gene TRBJ2-2; 7 positions match TRBD1. This sequence was found in a woman older than 75 with active or convalescent COVID-19. Material for sequencing was peripheral blood. For the CDR3, the DNA is TGTGCCAGCAGTTGGCAGGGGGTTGGGACCGGGGAGCTGTTTTTT. Its translation: CASSWQGVGTGELFF.